The rows below give T cell receptor beta chains drawn from one sample of a study of T cells in Graves' hyperthyroidism and ophthalmopathy. TCRdb redid the calling of the multiplex PCR reads with MiXCR, one entry per CDR3 protein. The table records about 560,000 distinct CDR3 sequences, roughly 17% of them present only once. The sample was blood. These receptors were obtained from a woman under 30 with Graves' hyperthyroidism. The CDR3 runs from the conserved cysteine through the conserved F or W. The D gene is left open where the match is weak. For some rows the clone size is stated as once, few or many, or as a class when expanded; others skip it.

d_gene,abundance,j_gene,v_gene,len,CDR3nt,CDR3aa
TRBD2,many,TRBJ2-7,TRBV7-2,15,TGTGCCAGCAGCTTATGGGTCGGGGGGGCCCACGAGCAGTACTTC,CASSLWVGGAHEQYF
TRBD2,many,TRBJ2-3,TRBV2,17,TGTGCCAGCAGTCCACCCAGGACTAGCGGGAGCACAGATACGCAGTATTTT,CASSPPRTSGSTDTQYF
.,many,TRBJ2-7,TRBV2,14,TGTGCCAGCAGTGAGGGACTTTTATCCTACGAGCAGTACTTC,CASSEGLLSYEQYF
TRBD2,.,TRBJ2-2,TRBV5-1,15,TGCGCCAGCAGCTTTAGCGGGAGGATCACCGGGGAGCTGTTTTTT,CASSFSGRITGELFF
.,many,TRBJ2-7,TRBV3-1,12,TGTGCCAGCAGCCAAGATCTCGTCGAGCAGTACTTC,CASSQDLVEQYF
.,many,TRBJ2-1,TRBV28,13,TGTGCCAGCAGTTTTGGGTTAGCTAATGAGCAGTTCTTC,CASSFGLANEQFF
.,few,TRBJ1-2,TRBV29-1,15,TGCAGCTCTACGGGGGGGCTCGAGTCTAACTATGGCTACACCTTC,CSSTGGLESNYGYTF
.,few,TRBJ2-1,TRBV7-2,14,TGTGCCAGCAGCGAGGGACATCTGTTAAATGAGCAGTTCTTC,CASSEGHLLNEQFF
.,many,TRBJ2-7,TRBV18,16,TGTGCCAGCTCATCAACTAGAGGCGGGAAAGACTACGAGCAGTACTTC,CASSSTRGGKDYEQYF
TRBD1,many,TRBJ2-3,TRBV7-2,15,TGTGCCAGCAGCTACCGACAGGGGCGGGCAGATACGCAGTATTTT,CASSYRQGRADTQYF
.,many,TRBJ2-5,TRBV12-3/TRBV12-4,15,TGTGCCAGCAGTTTAGATTCGGGGTACCAAGAGACCCAGTACTTC,CASSLDSGYQETQYF
.,.,TRBJ2-3,TRBV4-1,19,TGCGCCAGCAGCCCTACAACAGGGATTCGTTATGCTAGCACAGATACGCAGTATTTT,CASSPTTGIRYASTDTQYF
.,many,TRBJ2-5,TRBV6-1,13,TGTGCCAGGCTCTTCCTGCCCAAAGAGACCCAGTACTTC,CARLFLPKETQYF
.,many,TRBJ1-5,TRBV24-1,16,TGTGCCACCAGTGAGACAGAGACTGGAAGCAATCAGCCCCAGCATTTT,CATSETETGSNQPQHF
.,.,TRBJ2-2,TRBV6-2/TRBV6-3,17,TGTGCCAGCAGTTACCCAACTTCTCGTCTTCGGACCGGGGAGCTGTTTTTT,CASSYPTSRLRTGELFF
TRBD2,.,TRBJ2-7,TRBV5-1,15,TGCGCCAGCAGCGGACTAGCGGGGGCGGTCTACGGGCAGTACTTC,CASSGLAGAVYGQYF
.,many,TRBJ1-2,TRBV11-1,13,TGTGCCAGCAGCTTAGACATGGGCTTCGGCTACACCTTC,CASSLDMGFGYTF
.,.,TRBJ2-3,TRBV7-2,16,TGTGCCAGCAGCTTTAGGAGACCACTCCCCACAGATACGCAGTATTTT,CASSFRRPLPTDTQYF
.,.,TRBJ2-7,TRBV20-1,14,TGCAGTGCTAGTTGGGGAGTCCAAGGGGAGGAGCAGTACTTC,CSASWGVQGEEQYF